This is a list of T cell receptor beta chains from one sample in a study of blood T cell repertoires in COVID-19. Clones were read by immunoSEQ multiplex PCR, and TCRdb kept only the in-frame ones, dropping some. The table records some 270,000 clones, around 89% of them present only once. The sequencing sample was made of peripheral blood. The receptor source for this set is a man aged 30 to 39 with acute or convalescent COVID-19. The CDR3 runs from the conserved cysteine through the conserved F or W. The order of the fields is J gene, CDR3 length, V gene, D gene, clone size, CDR3 DNA, CDR3 protein. A D gene is named only where the DNA matches it firmly. Only some rows state a clone size, as once, few, many or a class for expanded clones.

J gene: TRBJ1-1
CDR3 length: 12
V gene: TRBV28
D gene: NA
clone size: few
CDR3 DNA: TGTGCCAGCAGTTTGATGGGGGCCTCGGCTTTCTTT
CDR3 protein: CASSLMGASAFF

J gene: TRBJ1-2
CDR3 length: 15
V gene: TRBV29-1
D gene: TRBD1
clone size: NA
CDR3 DNA: TGCAGCGTTGCGGACAGGGGGCCCGTTAACTATGGCTACACCTTC
CDR3 protein: CSVADRGPVNYGYTF

J gene: TRBJ2-3
CDR3 length: 15
V gene: TRBV6-5
D gene: NA
clone size: NA
CDR3 DNA: TGTGCCAGCGGGTTGGGACTTTCAGGCACAGATACGCAGTATTTT
CDR3 protein: CASGLGLSGTDTQYF

J gene: TRBJ2-1
CDR3 length: 15
V gene: TRBV27
D gene: NA
clone size: NA
CDR3 DNA: TGTGCCAGCAGTTTAGTCCGGGTTTCCTACAATGAGCAGTTCTTC
CDR3 protein: CASSLVRVSYNEQFF

J gene: TRBJ1-5
CDR3 length: 16
V gene: TRBV25-1
D gene: NA
clone size: NA
CDR3 DNA: TGTGCCAGCAGTGATAGTGTCGGGTTGCGCAATCAGCCCCAGCATTTT
CDR3 protein: CASSDSVGLRNQPQHF

J gene: TRBJ2-3
CDR3 length: 15
V gene: TRBV18
D gene: NA
clone size: NA
CDR3 DNA: TGTGCCAGCTCACACAGCCTGAGCCCCACAGATACGCAGTATTTT
CDR3 protein: CASSHSLSPTDTQYF

J gene: TRBJ2-1
CDR3 length: 17
V gene: TRBV28
D gene: TRBD2
clone size: once
CDR3 DNA: TGTGCCAGCAGCCTAGGCAGCGGGAGGGCCCGGAACAATGAGCAGTTCTTC
CDR3 protein: CASSLGSGRARNNEQFF

J gene: TRBJ2-3
CDR3 length: 13
V gene: TRBV5-1
D gene: NA
clone size: few
CDR3 DNA: TGCGCCAGCAGCTTGGCCTGGCAGAATACGCAGTATTTT
CDR3 protein: CASSLAWQNTQYF

J gene: TRBJ2-7
CDR3 length: 15
V gene: TRBV5-1
D gene: NA
clone size: NA
CDR3 DNA: TGCGCCAGCAGCTTGAGCGGAACCAGTACCTACGAGCAGTACTTC
CDR3 protein: CASSLSGTSTYEQYF

J gene: TRBJ1-2
CDR3 length: 15
V gene: TRBV30
D gene: NA
clone size: NA
CDR3 DNA: TGTGCCTGGAGCCTCGAGGGACAAATTATCTATGGCTACACCTTC
CDR3 protein: CAWSLEGQIIYGYTF

J gene: TRBJ2-1
CDR3 length: 12
V gene: TRBV11-3
D gene: NA
clone size: NA
CDR3 DNA: TGTGCCAGCAGCTTAGGCAGGAATGAGCAGTTCTTC
CDR3 protein: CASSLGRNEQFF

J gene: TRBJ2-2
CDR3 length: 17
V gene: TRBV12-5
D gene: NA
clone size: NA
CDR3 DNA: TGTGCTAGTGGTTTGGTACTCAGGCAGGAGAACACCGGGGAGCTGTTTTTT
CDR3 protein: CASGLVLRQENTGELFF

J gene: TRBJ2-4
CDR3 length: 11
V gene: TRBV2
D gene: NA
clone size: once
CDR3 DNA: TGTGCCAGCGGACCGACTAATAGTCTCCACTTC
CDR3 protein: CASGPTNSLHF

J gene: TRBJ2-2
CDR3 length: 13
V gene: TRBV11-2
D gene: NA
clone size: NA
CDR3 DNA: TGTGCCAGCAGCTTAGTAGCGATCGGGGAGCTGTTTTTT
CDR3 protein: CASSLVAIGELFF

J gene: TRBJ2-3
CDR3 length: 10
V gene: TRBV5-3
D gene: NA
clone size: NA
CDR3 DNA: TGTGCCAGAAGCTTGGTCTCGCAGTATTTT
CDR3 protein: CARSLVSQYF

J gene: TRBJ1-2
CDR3 length: 18
V gene: TRBV28
D gene: NA
clone size: NA
CDR3 DNA: TGTGCCAGCAGTTTTATTCTAGTTGGGTCAGGGCTCAACTATGGCTACACCTTC
CDR3 protein: CASSFILVGSGLNYGYTF

J gene: TRBJ2-3
CDR3 length: 12
V gene: TRBV28
D gene: NA
clone size: NA
CDR3 DNA: TGTGCCTTGGGGACTGGCACAGATACGCAGTATTTT
CDR3 protein: CALGTGTDTQYF

J gene: TRBJ2-6
CDR3 length: 15
V gene: TRBV19
D gene: NA
clone size: once
CDR3 DNA: TGTGCCAGTAGTTCGCGAGACTCTGGGGCCAACGTCCTGACTTTC
CDR3 protein: CASSSRDSGANVLTF

J gene: TRBJ1-1
CDR3 length: 14
V gene: TRBV2
D gene: NA
clone size: NA
CDR3 DNA: TGTGCCAGCAGGGAGAGGGCGGGGAGTATTGAAGCTTTCTTT
CDR3 protein: CASRERAGSIEAFF

J gene: TRBJ2-7
CDR3 length: 14
V gene: TRBV6-5
D gene: TRBD1
clone size: NA
CDR3 DNA: TGTGCCAGCACGACCTGGGGACAGGGCTACGAGCAGTACTTC
CDR3 protein: CASTTWGQGYEQYF

J gene: TRBJ1-1
CDR3 length: 15
V gene: TRBV5-4
D gene: TRBD1
clone size: NA
CDR3 DNA: TGTGCCAGCAGCTTGGTTCAGGGGGTGAACACTGAAGCTTTCTTT
CDR3 protein: CASSLVQGVNTEAFF

J gene: TRBJ1-5
CDR3 length: 14
V gene: TRBV20-1
D gene: NA
clone size: NA
CDR3 DNA: TGCAGTGCTAGTGACCCGGGTGGCAATCAGCCCCAGCATTTT
CDR3 protein: CSASDPGGNQPQHF

J gene: TRBJ1-1
CDR3 length: 14
V gene: TRBV11-2
D gene: NA
clone size: NA
CDR3 DNA: TGTGCCAGCAGCTTAGGAGGGCCCGTAACTGAAGCTTTCTTT
CDR3 protein: CASSLGGPVTEAFF

J gene: TRBJ2-5
CDR3 length: 16
V gene: TRBV6-6
D gene: TRBD1
clone size: NA
CDR3 DNA: TGTGCCAGCAGGAACGCGGGAGGGACAGGGGGCATGATCCAGTACTTC
CDR3 protein: CASRNAGGTGGMIQYF

J gene: TRBJ1-1
CDR3 length: 15
V gene: TRBV5-1
D gene: NA
clone size: NA
CDR3 DNA: TGCGCCAGCAGCTTGGGAGGTAACATGAACACTGAAGCTTTCTTT
CDR3 protein: CASSLGGNMNTEAFF

J gene: TRBJ1-1
CDR3 length: 14
V gene: TRBV9
D gene: TRBD1
clone size: once
CDR3 DNA: TGTGCCAGCAGCGTCGACAGGGGGGACACTGAAGCTTTCTTT
CDR3 protein: CASSVDRGDTEAFF

J gene: TRBJ1-1
CDR3 length: 17
V gene: TRBV28
D gene: NA
clone size: NA
CDR3 DNA: TGTGCCAGCAGTTCGCATACCGTTACATCACTCGGGACTGAAGCTTTCTTT
CDR3 protein: CASSSHTVTSLGTEAFF

J gene: TRBJ1-1
CDR3 length: 14
V gene: TRBV5-4
D gene: NA
clone size: NA
CDR3 DNA: TGTGCCAGCAGCTTACAGACAGCGAACACTGAAGCTTTCTTT
CDR3 protein: CASSLQTANTEAFF

J gene: TRBJ2-3
CDR3 length: 17
V gene: TRBV5-8
D gene: TRBD1
clone size: NA
CDR3 DNA: TGTGCCAGCACCATTATATTGACAGGGGCCTCCACAGATACGCAGTATTTT
CDR3 protein: CASTIILTGASTDTQYF

J gene: TRBJ2-1
CDR3 length: 15
V gene: TRBV6-5
D gene: TRBD2
clone size: NA
CDR3 DNA: TGTGCCAGCATTCTACTAGCGGGAGGGGCCAATGAGCAGTTCTTC
CDR3 protein: CASILLAGGANEQFF

J gene: TRBJ1-2
CDR3 length: 15
V gene: TRBV27
D gene: NA
clone size: NA
CDR3 DNA: TGTGCCAGCAGTTTGTCAGGGCGTAAAAACTATGGCTACACCTTC
CDR3 protein: CASSLSGRKNYGYTF

J gene: TRBJ1-6
CDR3 length: 17
V gene: TRBV18
D gene: TRBD1
clone size: NA
CDR3 DNA: TGTGCCAGCTCACCTATACCGAAAGACAGGGGAAATTCACCCCTCCACTTT
CDR3 protein: CASSPIPKDRGNSPLHF

J gene: TRBJ2-7
CDR3 length: 15
V gene: TRBV7-2
D gene: TRBD2
clone size: NA
CDR3 DNA: TGTGCCAGCAGCAAAGGACTAGCGGGGGGCTCCGAGCAGTACTTC
CDR3 protein: CASSKGLAGGSEQYF

J gene: TRBJ1-2
CDR3 length: 13
V gene: TRBV27
D gene: TRBD1
clone size: NA
CDR3 DNA: TGTGCCAGCAGTCCCGGGACAGTCTATGGCTACACCTTC
CDR3 protein: CASSPGTVYGYTF

J gene: TRBJ1-2
CDR3 length: 14
V gene: TRBV13
D gene: NA
clone size: NA
CDR3 DNA: TGTGCCAGCAGCTTAGGAAGACCCCTTAGCGGCTACACCTTC
CDR3 protein: CASSLGRPLSGYTF